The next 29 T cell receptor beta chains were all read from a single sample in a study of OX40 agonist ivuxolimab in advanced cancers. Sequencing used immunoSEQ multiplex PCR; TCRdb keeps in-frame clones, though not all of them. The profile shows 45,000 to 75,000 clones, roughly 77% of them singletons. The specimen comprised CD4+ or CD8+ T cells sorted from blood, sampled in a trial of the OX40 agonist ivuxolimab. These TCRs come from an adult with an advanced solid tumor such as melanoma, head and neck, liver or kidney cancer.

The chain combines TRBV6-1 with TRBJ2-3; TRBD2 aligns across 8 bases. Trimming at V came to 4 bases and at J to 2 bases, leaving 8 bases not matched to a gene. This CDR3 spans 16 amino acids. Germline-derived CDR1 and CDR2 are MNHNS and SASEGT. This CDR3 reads CASSGVGAGATDTQYF. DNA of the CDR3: TGTGCCAGCAGTGGAGTGGGAGCGGGGGCCACAGATACGCAGTATTTT.

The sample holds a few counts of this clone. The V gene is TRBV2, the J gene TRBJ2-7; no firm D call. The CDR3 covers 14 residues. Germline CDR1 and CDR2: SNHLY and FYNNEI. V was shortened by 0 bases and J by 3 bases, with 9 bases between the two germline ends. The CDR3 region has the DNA TGTGCCAGCAGTGAAGCCGCAGGATTCTACGAGCAGTACTTC. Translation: CASSEAAGFYEQYF.

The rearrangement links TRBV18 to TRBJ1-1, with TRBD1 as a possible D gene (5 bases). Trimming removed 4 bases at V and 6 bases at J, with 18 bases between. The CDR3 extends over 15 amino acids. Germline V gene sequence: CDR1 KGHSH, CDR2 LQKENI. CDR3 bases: TGTGCCAGCTCACTAGAGGGAGGTGGGACGGCTGAAGCTTTCTTT. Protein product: CASSLEGGGTAEAFF.

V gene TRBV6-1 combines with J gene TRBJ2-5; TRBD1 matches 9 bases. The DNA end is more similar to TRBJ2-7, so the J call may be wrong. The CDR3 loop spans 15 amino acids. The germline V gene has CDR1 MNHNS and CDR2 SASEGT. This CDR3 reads CASSVEGQGSYEQYF. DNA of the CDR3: TGTGCCAGCAGTGTAGAGGGACAGGGTTCCTACGAGCAGTACTTC.

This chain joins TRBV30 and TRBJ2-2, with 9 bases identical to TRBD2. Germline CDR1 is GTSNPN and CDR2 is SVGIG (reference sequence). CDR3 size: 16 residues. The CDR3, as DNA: TGTGCACAAACCGGGCCTAGCGGGATCAACACCGGGGAGCTGTTTTTT. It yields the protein CAQTGPSGINTGELFF.

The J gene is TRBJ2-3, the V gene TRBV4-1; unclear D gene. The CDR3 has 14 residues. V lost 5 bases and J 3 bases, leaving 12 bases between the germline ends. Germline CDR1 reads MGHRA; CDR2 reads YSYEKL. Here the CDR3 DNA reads TGCGCCAGCAGCAAAAGCCAAGTTACAGATACGCAGTATTTT. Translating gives CASSKSQVTDTQYF.

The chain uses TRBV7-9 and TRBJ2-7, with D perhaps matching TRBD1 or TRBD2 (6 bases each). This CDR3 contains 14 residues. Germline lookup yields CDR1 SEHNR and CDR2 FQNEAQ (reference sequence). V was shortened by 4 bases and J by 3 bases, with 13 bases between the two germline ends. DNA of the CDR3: TGTGCCAGCAGCTCACAGGGAGGTGTCTACGAGCAGTACTTC. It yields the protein CASSSQGGVYEQYF.

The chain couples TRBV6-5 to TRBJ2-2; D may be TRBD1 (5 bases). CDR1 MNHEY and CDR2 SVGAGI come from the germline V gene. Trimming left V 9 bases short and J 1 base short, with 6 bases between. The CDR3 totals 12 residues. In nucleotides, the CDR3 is TGTGCCAGTACAGGGAACACCGGGGAGCTGTTTTTT. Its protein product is CASTGNTGELFF.

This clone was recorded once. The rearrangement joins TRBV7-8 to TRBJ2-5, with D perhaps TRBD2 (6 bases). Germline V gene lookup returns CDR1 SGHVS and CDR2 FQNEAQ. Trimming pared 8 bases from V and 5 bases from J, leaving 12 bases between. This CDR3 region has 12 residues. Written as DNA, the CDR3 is TGTGCCAGCCGACCGGGGGTTGAGACCCAGTACTTC. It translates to CASRPGVETQYF.

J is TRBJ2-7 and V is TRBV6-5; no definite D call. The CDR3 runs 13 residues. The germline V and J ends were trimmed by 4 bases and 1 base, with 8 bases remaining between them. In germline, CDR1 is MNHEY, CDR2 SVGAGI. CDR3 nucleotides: TGTGCCAGCAGTTTAAGACTTTCCTACGAGCAGTACTTC. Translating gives CASSLRLSYEQYF.

DNA of the CDR3: TGTGCCAGTAGTATAGGGACAGGGACCGAGCAGTACTTC. Amino acid sequence: CASSIGTGTEQYF. The chain uses TRBV19 and TRBJ2-7, with TRBD1 identical over 8 bases. This CDR3 spans 13 amino acids. The junction had 2 bases not matched to a gene; V was cut back by 1 base and J by 6 bases. CDR1 is LNHDA, CDR2 SQIVND, per germline (reference sequence).

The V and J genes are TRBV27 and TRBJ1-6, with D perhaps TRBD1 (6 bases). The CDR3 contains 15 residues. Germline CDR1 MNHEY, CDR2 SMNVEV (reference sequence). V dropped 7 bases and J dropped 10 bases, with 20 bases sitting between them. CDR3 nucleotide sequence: TGTGCCAGCACTGAATTACAGGGTGGATTCTCACCCCTCCACTTT. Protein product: CASTELQGGFSPLHF.

The CDR3 DNA follows: TGTGCCAGCAGCGTAGCTGGCGGGGGGTGGGGAAACACCATATATTTT. It specifies CASSVAGGGWGNTIYF. This chain links TRBV9 with TRBJ1-3; D is possibly TRBD1 (5 bases). Trimming took 0 bases from V and 4 from J, leaving 14 bases between them. The CDR3 extends over 16 amino acids. Germline values: CDR1 SGDLS, CDR2 YYNGEE.

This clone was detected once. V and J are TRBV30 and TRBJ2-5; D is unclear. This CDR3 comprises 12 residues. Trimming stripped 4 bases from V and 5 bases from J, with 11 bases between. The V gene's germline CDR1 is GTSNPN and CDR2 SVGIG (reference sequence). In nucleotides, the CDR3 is TGTGCCTGGAAACCTACCGCTGAGACCCAGTACTTC. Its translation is CAWKPTAETQYF.

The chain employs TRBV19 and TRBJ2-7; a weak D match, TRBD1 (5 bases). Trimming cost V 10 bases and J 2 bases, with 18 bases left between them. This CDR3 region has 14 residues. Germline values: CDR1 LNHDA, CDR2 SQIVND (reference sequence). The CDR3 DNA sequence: TGTGCCACCCAACCGCGGACAAGGACCTACGAGCAGTACTTC. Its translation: CATQPRTRTYEQYF. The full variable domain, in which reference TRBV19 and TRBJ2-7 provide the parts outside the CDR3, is DGGITQSPKYLFRKEGQNVTLSCEQNLNHDAMYWYRQDPGQGLRLIYYSQIVNDFQKGDIAEGYSVSREKKESFPLTVTSAQKNPTAFYLCATQPRTRTYEQYFGPGTRLTVT.

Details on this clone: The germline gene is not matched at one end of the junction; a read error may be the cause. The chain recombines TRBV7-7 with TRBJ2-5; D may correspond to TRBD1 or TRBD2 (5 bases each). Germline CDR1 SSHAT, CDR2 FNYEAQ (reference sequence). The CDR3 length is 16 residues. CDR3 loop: CASSLLGTGAQETQYF. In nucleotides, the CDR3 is TGTGCTAGCAGCTTACTCGGGACCGGCGCCCAAGAGACCCAGTACTTC.

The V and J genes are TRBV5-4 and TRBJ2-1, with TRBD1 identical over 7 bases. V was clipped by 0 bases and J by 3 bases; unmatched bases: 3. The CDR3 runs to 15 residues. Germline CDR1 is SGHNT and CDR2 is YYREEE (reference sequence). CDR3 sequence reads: CASSLGDRDYNEQFF. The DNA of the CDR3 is TGTGCCAGCAGCTTGGGGGACAGAGACTACAATGAGCAGTTCTTC.

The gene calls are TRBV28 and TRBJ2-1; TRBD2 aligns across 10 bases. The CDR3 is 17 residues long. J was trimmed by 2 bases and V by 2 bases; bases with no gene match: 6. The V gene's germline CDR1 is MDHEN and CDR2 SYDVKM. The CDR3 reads CASSLGVAGGTYNEQFF. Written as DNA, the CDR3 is TGTGCCAGCAGTTTAGGCGTAGCGGGAGGCACCTACAATGAGCAGTTCTTC.

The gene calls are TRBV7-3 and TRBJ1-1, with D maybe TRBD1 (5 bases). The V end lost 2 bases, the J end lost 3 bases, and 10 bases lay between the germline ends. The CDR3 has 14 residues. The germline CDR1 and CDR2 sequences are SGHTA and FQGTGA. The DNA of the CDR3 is TGTGCCAGCAGCTTAGCGGGGGTCGACACTGAAGCTTTCTTT. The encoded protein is CASSLAGVDTEAFF. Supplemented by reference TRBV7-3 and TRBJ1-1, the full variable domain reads GAGVSQTPSNKVTEKGKYVELRCDPISGHTALYWYRQSLGQGPEFLIYFQGTGAADDSGLPNDRFFAVRPEGSVSTLKIQRTERGDSAVYLCASSLAGVDTEAFFGQGTRLTVV.

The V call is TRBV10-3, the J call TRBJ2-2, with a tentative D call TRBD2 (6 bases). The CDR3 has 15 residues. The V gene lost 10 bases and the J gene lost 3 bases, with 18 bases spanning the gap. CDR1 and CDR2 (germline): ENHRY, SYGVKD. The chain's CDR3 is CASGRRVADTGELFF. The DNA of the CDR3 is TGTGCCAGTGGTCGACGGGTAGCGGACACCGGGGAGCTGTTTTTT.

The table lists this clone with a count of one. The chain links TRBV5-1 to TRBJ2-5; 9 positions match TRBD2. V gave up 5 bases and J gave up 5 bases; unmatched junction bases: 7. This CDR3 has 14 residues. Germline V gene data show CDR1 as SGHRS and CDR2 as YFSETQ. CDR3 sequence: CASRPGTSSETQYF. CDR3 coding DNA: TGCGCCAGCAGGCCCGGGACTAGCTCCGAGACCCAGTACTTC.

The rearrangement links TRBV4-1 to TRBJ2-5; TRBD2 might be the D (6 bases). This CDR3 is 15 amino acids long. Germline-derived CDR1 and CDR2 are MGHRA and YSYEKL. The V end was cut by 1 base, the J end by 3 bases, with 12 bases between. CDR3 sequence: CASSQGGTPKETQYF. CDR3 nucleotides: TGCGCCAGCAGCCAAGGCGGGACTCCCAAAGAGACCCAGTACTTC.

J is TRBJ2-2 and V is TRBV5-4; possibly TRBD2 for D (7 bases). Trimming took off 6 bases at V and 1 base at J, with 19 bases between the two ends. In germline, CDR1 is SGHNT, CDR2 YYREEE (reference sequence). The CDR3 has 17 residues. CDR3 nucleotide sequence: TGTGCCAGCACCCTAGGGGGTGGCGGGAGGAACACCGGGGAGCTGTTTTTT. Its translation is CASTLGGGGRNTGELFF.

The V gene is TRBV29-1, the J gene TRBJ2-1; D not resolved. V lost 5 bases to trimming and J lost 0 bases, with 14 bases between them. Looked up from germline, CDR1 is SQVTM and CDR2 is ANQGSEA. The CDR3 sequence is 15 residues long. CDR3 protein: CSVLHPLSSYNEQFF. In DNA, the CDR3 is TGCAGCGTTCTACACCCGCTGAGCTCCTACAATGAGCAGTTCTTC.

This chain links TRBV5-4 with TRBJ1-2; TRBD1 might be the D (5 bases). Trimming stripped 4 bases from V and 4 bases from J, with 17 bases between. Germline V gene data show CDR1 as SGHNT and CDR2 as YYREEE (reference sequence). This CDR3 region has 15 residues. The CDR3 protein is CASSAGTDSSYGYTF. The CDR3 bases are TGTGCCAGCAGCGCCGGGACGGACTCCTCCTATGGCTACACCTTC.

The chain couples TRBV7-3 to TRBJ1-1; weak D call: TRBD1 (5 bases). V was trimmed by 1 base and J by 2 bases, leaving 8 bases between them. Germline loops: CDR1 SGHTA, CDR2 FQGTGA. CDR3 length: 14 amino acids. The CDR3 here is CASSLMGGNTEAFF. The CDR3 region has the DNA TGTGCCAGCAGCTTAATGGGGGGAAACACTGAAGCTTTCTTT.

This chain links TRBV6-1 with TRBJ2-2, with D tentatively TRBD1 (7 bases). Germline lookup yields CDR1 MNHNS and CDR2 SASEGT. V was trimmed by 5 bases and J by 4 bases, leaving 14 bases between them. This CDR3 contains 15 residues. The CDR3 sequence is CASSSTGDSTGELFF. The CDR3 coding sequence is TGTGCCAGCAGTTCCACAGGGGACTCCACCGGGGAGCTGTTTTTT.

The CDR3 nucleotides are TGTGCCAGCAGGACGACTAGTAGTTTCGCAGATACGCAGTATTTT. It is translated as CASRTTSSFADTQYF. V gene TRBV6-6 combines with J gene TRBJ2-3; TRBD2 is a possible D gene (6 bases). CDR1 and CDR2 from the germline V gene are MNHNY and SVGAGI (reference sequence). V lost 6 bases and J lost 4, with 17 bases in between. The CDR3 covers 15 residues.

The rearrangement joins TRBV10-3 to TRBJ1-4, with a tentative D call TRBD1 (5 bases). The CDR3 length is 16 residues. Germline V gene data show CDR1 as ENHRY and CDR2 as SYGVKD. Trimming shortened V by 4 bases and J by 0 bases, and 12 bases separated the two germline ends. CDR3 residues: CAISGGDQATNEKLFF. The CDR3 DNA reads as TGTGCCATCAGTGGGGGGGACCAAGCAACTAATGAAAAACTGTTTTTT.